These 18 T cell receptor beta chains came from one sample sequenced in a study of read filtering for tumor transcriptome and immune sequencing. Molecular barcoded adaptors covering alpha/delta and beta/gamma chains were used on approximately 400 ng RNA. MiXCR, applied by TCRdb to the reads, yields one record per CDR3 protein. This table holds 75,000 to 95,000 distinct CDR3 sequences, under 25% found once. Material for sequencing was a population of CD138-negative cells sorted from bone marrow. Receptors were obtained from a donor older than 35 with multiple myeloma.

To note about this clonotype: The CDR3 carries no conserved terminal phenylalanine or tryptophan, so it likely arises from a read error. The rearrangement joins TRBV5-1 to TRBJ2-1, with 7 nucleotides matching TRBD1. Germline V gene lookup returns CDR1 SGHRS and CDR2 YFSETQ. The CDR3 is 16 residues long. J was trimmed by 5 bases and V by 0 bases; bases with no gene match: 8. CDR3 DNA sequence: TGCGCCAGCAGCTTGGCCAAAGGGGGCTTAGACAATGAGCAGTTCTGC. Protein: CASSLAKGGLDNEQFC.

A note on this clonotype: A single base separates this from a much larger clone, so it may be a read error. It is likely a read error, because the conserved phenylalanine at the end of the CDR3 is missing. The DNA is left out, because the CDR3 cannot be placed on it with certainty; the CDR3 is given as TCRdb lists it. The V and J genes are TRBV30 and TRBJ2-1. The CDR3 has 12 amino acids, counting both end residues. Looked up from germline, CDR1 is GTSNPN and CDR2 is SVGIG (reference sequence). The CDR3 sequence: CAWRGMSNEQLY.

This clonotype was detected many times. This chain connects TRBV12-3 or TRBV12-4 to TRBJ2-1, with 9 bases aligning to TRBD1. The CDR3 runs 16 residues. V shed 3 bases and J 2 bases; nucleotides not matched to a gene: 5. The CDR3 DNA follows: TGTGCCAGCAGTTTCAGACAGGGGGGAACCTACAATGAGCAGTTCTTC. Protein: CASSFRQGGTYNEQFF.

The genes are TRBV6-2 or TRBV6-3 and TRBJ2-3, with D unclear. This CDR3 is built from 14 residues. The germline gives CDR1 MNHEY, CDR2 SVGEGT. The V and J ends lost 5 bases and 3 bases respectively, with 12 bases between them. The CDR3 reads CASSRSSRTDTQYF. The CDR3 DNA sequence: TGTGCCAGCAGTCGATCCTCTAGGACAGATACGCAGTATTTT.

This clonotype has ten or more counts. The chain joins TRBV29-1 to TRBJ2-2; 7 positions agree with TRBD1. Germline CDR1 and CDR2: SQVTM and ANQGSEA. With 7 bases clipped from V and 7 bases from J, the junction kept 9 bases outside the gene matches. The CDR3 consists of 13 residues. CDR3 loop: CSARQGNFGELFF. The DNA for the CDR3 is TGCAGCGCCCGACAGGGAAACTTCGGGGAGCTGTTTTTT.

The chain recombines TRBV10-3 with TRBJ2-1; D possibly corresponds to TRBD2 (7 bases). The V gene's germline CDR1 is ENHRY and CDR2 SYGVKD. Trimming removed 4 bases at V and 2 bases at J, with 21 bases between. CDR3 size: 18 residues. Here the CDR3 reads CAISGTTGCGGTYNEQFF. The CDR3 nucleotides read TGTGCCATCAGTGGAACTACAGGGTGCGGGGGCACCTACAATGAGCAGTTCTTC.

This clonotype was counted many times. The chain joins TRBV2 to TRBJ2-4; D gene unclear. The CDR3 has 10 amino acids. Trimming took off 8 bases at V and 6 bases at J, with 5 bases between the two ends. Germline V gives CDR1 SNHLY, CDR2 FYNNEI. The CDR3 DNA reads TGTGCCAGCGGCGGAAACATTCAGTACTTC. It encodes CASGGNIQYF.

This clonotype has at least ten counts. The V call is TRBV28, the J call TRBJ2-3, with D possibly matching TRBD2 (6 bases). The length of the CDR3 is 14 residues. Germline CDR1 reads MDHEN; CDR2 reads SYDVKM. V was cut by 5 bases and J by 2 bases, with 11 bases left in between. The CDR3 DNA reads TGTGCCAGCAGTCCGGGACTCTCCACAGATACGCAGTATTTT. Protein product: CASSPGLSTDTQYF.

As concerns this clonotype: A much larger clonotype is one base distant, so this may be a read error. The V gene is TRBV29-1, the J gene TRBJ2-6; D is possibly TRBD1 (5 bases). Germline V gene data show CDR1 as SQVTM and CDR2 as ANQGSEA. This CDR3 is 12 amino acids long. The CDR3 bases are TGCAGCGTTGTGTCTGGGGCCGACGTCCTGACTTTC. This gives the protein CSVVSGADVLTF.

This clonotype was found a few times. V and J are TRBV19 and TRBJ2-7, with 12 bases aligning to TRBD1. V was clipped by 1 base and J by 6 bases; unmatched bases: 4. CDR1 LNHDA and CDR2 SQIVND come from the germline V gene (reference sequence). The CDR3 runs 15 residues. Written as DNA, the CDR3 is TGTGCCAGTAGTATAGGAGGGACAGGGGGCGCCGAGCAGTACTTC. Protein: CASSIGGTGGAEQYF.

This clonotype was observed many times. The V call is TRBV20-1, the J call TRBJ2-7; weak D call: TRBD2 (6 bases). The germline V gene encodes CDR1 DFQATT and CDR2 SNEGSKA (reference sequence). The V end was cut by 0 bases, the J end by 4 bases, with 16 bases between. CDR3 length equals 15 residues. The CDR3, as DNA: TGCAGTGCTAGAGATCCAAGTGCGGGGAGATACGAGCAGTACTTC. Amino acids: CSARDPSAGRYEQYF.

This clonotype was seen many times. The chain is built from TRBV7-9 and TRBJ2-5; no clear D. This CDR3 is 16 amino acids long. Trimming shortened V by 3 bases and J by 0 bases, and 14 bases separated the two germline ends. The germline V gene has CDR1 SEHNR and CDR2 FQNEAQ (reference sequence). CDR3: CASSFSRIEYQETQYF. CDR3 nucleotides: TGTGCCAGCAGCTTTTCGAGGATTGAGTACCAAGAGACCCAGTACTTC. Combining the CDR3 with reference TRBV7-9 and TRBJ2-5 gives the whole variable domain DTGVSQNPRHKITKRGQNVTFRCDPISEHNRLYWYRQTLGQGPEFLTYFQNEAQLEKSRLLSDRFSAERPKGSFSTLEIQRTEQGDSAMYLCASSFSRIEYQETQYFGPGTRLLVL.

This clonotype was recorded many times. V and J are TRBV7-9 and TRBJ2-4; D is unclear. CDR3 length: 14 amino acids. Between the trimmed V and J ends, which lost 6 bases and 3 bases, there was a span of 12 bases. Germline-derived CDR1 and CDR2 are SEHNR and FQNEAQ (reference sequence). CDR3 region: CASSPRSNKNIQYF. Here the CDR3 DNA reads TGTGCCAGCAGTCCACGTTCCAACAAAAACATTCAGTACTTC.

Ten or more counts support this clonotype. The V call is TRBV6-1, the J call TRBJ2-5; 7 bases map to TRBD1. V shed 6 bases, J shed 5 bases, and the junction held 6 bases outside the gene matches. The CDR3 runs 13 residues. Germline CDR1 MNHNS, CDR2 SASEGT. CDR3 protein: CASRQGNEETQYF. Here the CDR3 DNA reads TGTGCCAGCAGACAGGGGAATGAGGAGACCCAGTACTTC.

Notes on this clonotype: One end of the junction fails to match germline, which may point to a read error. The CDR3 sequence: CASTGGQAGANALTF. CDR3 DNA sequence: TGTGCCAGCACCGGGGGGCAGGCTGGGGCCAACGCCCTGACTTTC. This chain uses TRBV2 with TRBJ2-6; perhaps TRBD2 as D (7 bases). CDR3 length equals 15 residues. Germline-derived CDR1 and CDR2 are SNHLY and FYNNEI.

This clonotype was counted ten times or more. The V gene is TRBV5-8, the J gene TRBJ2-2, with 11 positions matching TRBD2. This CDR3 contains 17 residues. V dropped 4 bases and J dropped 3; count of bases not matched to a gene: 8. Germline assignment: CDR1 SGHTS and CDR2 YDEGEE. The CDR3 region has the DNA TGTGCCAGCAGCCCTGATTTGACTAGCGGGGACACCGGGGAGCTGTTTTTT. It encodes CASSPDLTSGDTGELFF.

This clonotype was seen many times. V and J are TRBV28 and TRBJ2-7; the match to TRBD1 covers 9 bases. The ends lost 3 bases at V and 6 bases at J; junction bases unmatched: 9. The CDR3 loop spans 15 amino acids. Germline loops: CDR1 MDHEN, CDR2 SYDVKM. CDR3 sequence: CASSFLGQGNLEQYF. The CDR3, as DNA: TGTGCCAGCAGTTTTTTGGGACAGGGTAATCTCGAGCAGTACTTC.

The chain combines TRBV5-1 with TRBJ1-1; D possibly corresponds to TRBD1 (6 bases). Looked up from germline, CDR1 is SGHRS and CDR2 is YFSETQ. This CDR3 is built from 15 residues. The V and J ends lost 2 bases and 3 bases respectively, with 14 bases between them. The CDR3 nucleotides are TGCGCCAGCAGCTTTTGGGGCAGGGGCGACACTGAAGCTTTCTTT. Its translation is CASSFWGRGDTEAFF.